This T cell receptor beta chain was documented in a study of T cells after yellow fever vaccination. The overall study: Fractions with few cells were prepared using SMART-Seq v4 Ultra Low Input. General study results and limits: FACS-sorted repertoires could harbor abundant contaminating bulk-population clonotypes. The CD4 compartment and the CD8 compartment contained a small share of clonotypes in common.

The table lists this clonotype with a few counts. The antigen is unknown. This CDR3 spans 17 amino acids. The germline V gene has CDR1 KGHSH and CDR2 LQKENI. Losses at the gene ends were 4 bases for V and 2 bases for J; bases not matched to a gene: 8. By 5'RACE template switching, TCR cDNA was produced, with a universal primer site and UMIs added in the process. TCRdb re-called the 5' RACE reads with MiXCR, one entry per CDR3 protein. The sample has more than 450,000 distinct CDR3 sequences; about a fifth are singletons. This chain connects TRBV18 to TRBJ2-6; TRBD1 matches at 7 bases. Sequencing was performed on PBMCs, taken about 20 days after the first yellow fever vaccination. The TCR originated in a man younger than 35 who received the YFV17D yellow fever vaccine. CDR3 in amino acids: CASSRQGSLTGANVLTF. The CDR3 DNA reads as TGTGCCAGCTCACGACAGGGATCGTTAACTGGGGCCAACGTCCTGACTTTC.